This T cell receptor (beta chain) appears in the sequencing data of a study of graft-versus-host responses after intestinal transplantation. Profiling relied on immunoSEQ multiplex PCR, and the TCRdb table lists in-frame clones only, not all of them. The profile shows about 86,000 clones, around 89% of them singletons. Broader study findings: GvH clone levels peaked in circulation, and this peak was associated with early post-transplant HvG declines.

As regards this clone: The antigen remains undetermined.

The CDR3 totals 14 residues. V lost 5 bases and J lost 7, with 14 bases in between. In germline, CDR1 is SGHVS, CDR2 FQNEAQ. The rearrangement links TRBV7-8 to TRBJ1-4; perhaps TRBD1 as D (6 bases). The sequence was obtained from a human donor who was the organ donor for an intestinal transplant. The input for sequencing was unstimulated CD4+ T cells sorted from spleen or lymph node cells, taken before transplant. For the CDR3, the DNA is TGTGCCAGCAGCCCGAGGGGAGGGGGTGAAAAACTGTTTTTT. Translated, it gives CASSPRGGGEKLFF.